The present T cell receptor (beta chain) was sequenced within a study of response to subunit inactivated influenza vaccine. Findings and limits, study-wide: Researchers suggested that each seasonal influenza vaccination recruits few new T cells.

The germline V gene has CDR1 LGHNA and CDR2 YNFKEQ. Trimming took 3 bases from V and 5 from J, leaving 13 bases between them. This CDR3 spans 14 amino acids. TCRdb called the RT-PCR reads again in MiXCR, with one record for every CDR3 protein. This repertoire shows almost 250,000 distinct CDR3 sequences, roughly an eighth found once; its top ten account for approximately 7.8%. Regarding this clonotype: Its antigen is not identified.

The clonotype comes from a man in his fifties or sixties who received an inactivated influenza vaccine. Sequenced material: non-naive T cells sorted from PBMCs, taken less than 15 days before vaccination. The V gene is TRBV4-2, the J gene TRBJ2-5; D might be TRBD1 or TRBD2, each matching 5 bases. The CDR3 region is CASSQEDTQETQYF. CDR3 nucleotide sequence: TGTGCCAGCAGCCAGGAGGACACGCAGGAGACCCAGTACTTC.